This TCR beta chain was observed in a study of T cell repertoires in cytomegalovirus infection. On the study more broadly: Public TCR beta signatures provided an indication of both CMV infection and a matching HLA type. Study observations and caveats: Cumulative frequency of public TCR beta families picked out carriers of CMV plus the relevant HLA. It was HLA-C-restricted CMV-specific TCR beta clonotypes that dominated the response ex vivo.

Note on this clonotype: The antigen is unknown.

The CDR3 extends over 15 amino acids. Per the germline V gene, CDR1 is MNHNY and CDR2 is SVGAGI (reference sequence). Trimming removed 0 bases at V and 5 bases at J, with 11 bases between. In TCRdb, the reads were re-called with MiXCR into one record per CDR3 protein. This sample has around 81,000 distinct CDR3 sequences, with about 37% found just once. This receptor was taken from a human donor in good health (CMV status not recorded). Some clones in this sample may be carry-over from other donors' samples. Sample: CD8+ T cells from cultured PBMCs, taken from culture after CMV antigen stimulation. This chain uses TRBV6-6 with TRBJ1-5; D perhaps matches TRBD1 (6 bases). The CDR3 DNA reads as TGTGCCAGCAGTTACTCAGGGGGACCTTATCAGCCCCAGCATTTT. The encoded protein is CASSYSGGPYQPQHF.